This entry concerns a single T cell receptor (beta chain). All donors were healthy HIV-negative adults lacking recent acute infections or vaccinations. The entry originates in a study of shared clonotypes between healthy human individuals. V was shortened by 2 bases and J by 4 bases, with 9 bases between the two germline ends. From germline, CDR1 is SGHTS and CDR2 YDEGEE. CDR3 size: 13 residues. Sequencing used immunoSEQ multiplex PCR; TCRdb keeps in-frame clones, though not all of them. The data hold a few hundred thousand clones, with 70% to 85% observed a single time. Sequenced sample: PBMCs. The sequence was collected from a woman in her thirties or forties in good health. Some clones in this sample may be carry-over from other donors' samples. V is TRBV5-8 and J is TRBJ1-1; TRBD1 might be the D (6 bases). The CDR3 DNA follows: TGTGCCAGCAGCTTACAGGGTTTCACTGAAGCTTTCTTT. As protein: CASSLQGFTEAFF.